The 4 T cell receptor beta chains listed next were all sequenced from one sample in a study of blood T cells in healthy people across ages. It was with a sample-barcoded 5' primer and a J-beta primer mix that a second PCR of roughly 6 to 11 cycles was run. Using its own MiXCR run on the 5' RACE reads, TCRdb lists one record per CDR3 protein. The sample holds 1.5 million to 2 million distinct CDR3 sequences; about 50% are singletons and the top ten take roughly 2.1%. The sequenced material came from blood. The receptors were sampled from a woman between 40 and 55 years old in good health.

The chain employs TRBV10-3 and TRBJ2-1; no clear D gene. The CDR3 sequence is 12 residues long. The germline gives CDR1 ENHRY, CDR2 SYGVKD. Trimming pared 6 bases from V and 8 bases from J, leaving 11 bases between. DNA of the CDR3: TGTGCCATCAGCTTACGTGGGCATGAGCAGTTCTTC. This encodes CAISLRGHEQFF.

V gene TRBV29-1 combines with J gene TRBJ2-4, with a weak D call TRBD2 (5 bases). Deletions cut 6 bases from V and 10 bases from J, with 16 bases between. There are 12 residues in the CDR3. From germline, CDR1 is SQVTM and CDR2 ANQGSEA. The CDR3 sequence is CSVPGPDYIQYF. The CDR3 region has the DNA TGCAGCGTCCCGGGCCCCGACTATATTCAGTACTTC.

The gene calls are TRBV7-6 and TRBJ2-6; D not certain. The germline V and J ends were trimmed by 4 bases and 3 bases, with 10 bases remaining between them. The CDR3 is made up of 15 amino acids. In germline, CDR1 is SGHVS, CDR2 FNYEAQ. The CDR3 DNA follows: TGTGCCAGCAGCTATGACCTTGATGGGGCCAACGTCCTGACTTTC. This gives the protein CASSYDLDGANVLTF.

V and J are TRBV20-1 and TRBJ2-1; 7 nucleotides agree with TRBD2. The CDR3 totals 15 residues. CDR1 DFQATT and CDR2 SNEGSKA come from the germline V gene (reference sequence). V lost 0 bases, J lost 5 bases, and 7 bases stayed unmatched. CDR3 sequence reads: CSARETGGFNNEQFF. DNA for the CDR3: TGCAGTGCTAGAGAAACGGGGGGTTTTAACAATGAGCAGTTCTTC.